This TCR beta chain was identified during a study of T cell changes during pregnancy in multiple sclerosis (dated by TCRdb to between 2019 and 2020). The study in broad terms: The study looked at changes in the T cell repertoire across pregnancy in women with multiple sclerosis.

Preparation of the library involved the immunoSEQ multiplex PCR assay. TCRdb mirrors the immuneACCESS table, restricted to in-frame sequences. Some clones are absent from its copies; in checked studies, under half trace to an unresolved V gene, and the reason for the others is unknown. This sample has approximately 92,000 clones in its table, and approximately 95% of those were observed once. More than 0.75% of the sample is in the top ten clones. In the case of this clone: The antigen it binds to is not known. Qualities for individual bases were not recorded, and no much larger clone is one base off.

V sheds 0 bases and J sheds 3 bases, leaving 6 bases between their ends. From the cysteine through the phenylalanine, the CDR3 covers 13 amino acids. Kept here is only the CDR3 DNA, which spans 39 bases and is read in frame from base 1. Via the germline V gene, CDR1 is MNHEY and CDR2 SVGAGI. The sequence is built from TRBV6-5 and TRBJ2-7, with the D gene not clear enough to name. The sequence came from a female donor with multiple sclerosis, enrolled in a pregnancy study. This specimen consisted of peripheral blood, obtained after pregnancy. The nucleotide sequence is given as TGTGCCAGCAGTTACTCTGCCGGCTACGAGCAGTACTTC. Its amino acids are CASSYSAGYEQYF.